This T cell receptor (beta chain) was sequenced for a study of response to subunit inactivated influenza vaccine. Study conclusions and caveats: Authors suggested each seasonal flu vaccination may recruit only limited numbers of new T cells.

This clonotype has a handful of counts. No antigen is known for it. TCRdb recomputed calls from the RT-PCR reads with MiXCR, one row per CDR3 protein. The sample yields more than 400,000 distinct CDR3 sequences, 9.5% to 12% seen once. The source was PBMCs from blood, collected roughly 47 days after vaccination. The clonotype comes from a man aged 45-60 years who received an inactivated influenza vaccine.

CDR3 sequence (DNA): TGTGCCAGCAGCCTAACCGGGACAAACTCCTACGAGCAGTACTTC. This codes for CASSLTGTNSYEQYF. The chain employs TRBV7-2 and TRBJ2-7, with D possibly being TRBD1 (6 bases). CDR1 is SGHTA and CDR2 is FQGNSA in the germline V gene. Deletions cut 5 bases from V and 0 bases from J, with 14 bases between. The CDR3 has 15 residues.